This record covers a single T cell receptor beta chain. Its antigen is currently unknown. The sample comes from a study of cytomegalovirus exposure and HLA in healthy donors. CDR3 length: 16 amino acids. Between the trimmed V and J ends, which lost 0 bases and 0 bases, there was a span of 8 bases. Study findings and constraints: A few CMV-associated chains were confirmed in vitro to be specific for CMV antigens.

Sequencing used immunoSEQ multiplex PCR; TCRdb keeps in-frame clones, though not all of them. The sample carries hundreds of thousands of clones, roughly 90% recorded once. J is TRBJ2-2 and V is TRBV23-1; D is unresolved. TRBV23-1 is classed as an ORF, of uncertain function. Sequencing input: PBMCs. This receptor was identified in a man between 18 and 35 years old in good health and CMV-seropositive. CDR3 DNA: TGCGCCAGCAGTCAATCCCGTCGGGCGAACACCGGGGAGCTGTTTTTT. Residues: CASSQSRRANTGELFF.